This is a list of T cell receptor beta chains from one sample in a study of blood T cells in healthy people across ages. Each CDR3 protein is one row after TCRdb ran MiXCR on the 5' RACE reads. The top ten clones hold approximately 22% of a sample with around 2 million distinct CDR3 sequences, about two fifths of them seen once. The sequenced material came from blood. Every receptor here comes from a human donor in good health. Both conserved end residues are part of each CDR3. D genes are given only for firm matches. Expanded clones get a size class; other rows say once, few or many, or leave the size out.

abundance	d_gene	v_gene	j_gene	CDR3aa	CDR3nt
.	.	TRBV12-3/TRBV12-4	TRBJ2-7	CASSLANYNEQYF	TGTGCCAGCAGCCTTGCAAACTACAATGAGCAGTACTTC
many	.	TRBV24-1	TRBJ2-7	CATSDRTTYEQYF	TGTGCCACCAGTGACCGGACAACCTACGAGCAGTACTTC
.	.	TRBV5-1	TRBJ2-5	CASSFRVMETQYF	TGCGCCAGCAGCTTCAGGGTTATGGAGACCCAGTACTTC
few	TRBD1	TRBV10-3	TRBJ1-4	CATSGGGDEKLFF	TGTGCCACCTCAGGGGGAGGGGATGAAAAACTGTTTTTT
.	.	TRBV13	TRBJ1-6	CASSHYVTLDNSPLHF	TGTGCCAGCAGCCATTATGTGACACTTGATAATTCACCCCTCCACTTT
many	.	TRBV7-2	TRBJ2-3	CASSLDRFTDTQYF	TGCGCCAGCAGCTTGGATCGATTCACAGATACGCAGTATTTT
.	.	TRBV9	TRBJ2-1	CASSVSGTRYNEQFF	TGTGCCAGCAGCGTTTCCGGGACCCGCTACAATGAGCAGTTCTTC
few	.	TRBV20-1	TRBJ2-1	CSAEGPTKEYNEQFF	TGCAGTGCCGAGGGTCCAACCAAGGAATACAATGAGCAGTTCTTC
.	.	TRBV7-9	TRBJ2-1	CASSLAALVDEQFF	TGTGCCAGCAGCTTAGCGGCTCTCGTCGATGAGCAGTTCTTC
.	.	TRBV10-3	TRBJ2-5	CAISDGLGGETQYF	TGTGCCATCAGTGACGGGTTGGGGGGAGAGACCCAGTACTTC
.	TRBD1	TRBV29-1	TRBJ1-5	CSVVDRADEPQHF	TGCAGTGTTGTCGACAGGGCCGACGAACCCCAGCATTTT
.	.	TRBV4-3	TRBJ1-1	CASSQDLQQPNTEAFF	TGCGCCAGCAGCCAAGATCTCCAGCAACCGAACACTGAAGCTTTCTTT
.	.	TRBV12-3/TRBV12-4	TRBJ2-7	CASASREALAYEQYF	TGTGCCAGCGCCTCCCGTGAGGCACTTGCCTACGAGCAGTACTTC
once	TRBD2	TRBV20-1	TRBJ2-1	CSASTHSRGGKDNEQFF	TGCAGTGCTAGTACCCACTCGCGGGGGGGCAAGGACAATGAGCAGTTCTTC
.	.	TRBV7-6	TRBJ2-1	CASSPVPVNEQFF	TGTGCCAGCAGCCCAGTTCCGGTGAATGAGCAGTTCTTC
.	.	TRBV7-3	TRBJ2-3	CASSLQGKWADTQYF	TGTGCCAGCAGCTTACAGGGGAAGTGGGCAGATACGCAGTATTTT
.	TRBD1	TRBV5-6	TRBJ1-1	CASSFGTGGTGTEAFF	TGTGCCAGCAGCTTTGGGACAGGGGGAACGGGCACTGAAGCTTTCTTT
.	.	TRBV6-5	TRBJ1-1	CASSYSMALSEAFF	TGTGCCAGCAGTTACTCGATGGCATTGAGTGAAGCTTTCTTT
few	.	TRBV18	TRBJ2-7	CASSPPDGFYEQYF	TGTGCCAGCTCACCACCGGACGGATTCTACGAGCAGTACTTC
.	TRBD2	TRBV5-5	TRBJ2-5	CASSTRLAGGLKTQYF	TGTGCCAGCAGCACAAGACTAGCGGGGGGCTTGAAGACCCAGTACTTC